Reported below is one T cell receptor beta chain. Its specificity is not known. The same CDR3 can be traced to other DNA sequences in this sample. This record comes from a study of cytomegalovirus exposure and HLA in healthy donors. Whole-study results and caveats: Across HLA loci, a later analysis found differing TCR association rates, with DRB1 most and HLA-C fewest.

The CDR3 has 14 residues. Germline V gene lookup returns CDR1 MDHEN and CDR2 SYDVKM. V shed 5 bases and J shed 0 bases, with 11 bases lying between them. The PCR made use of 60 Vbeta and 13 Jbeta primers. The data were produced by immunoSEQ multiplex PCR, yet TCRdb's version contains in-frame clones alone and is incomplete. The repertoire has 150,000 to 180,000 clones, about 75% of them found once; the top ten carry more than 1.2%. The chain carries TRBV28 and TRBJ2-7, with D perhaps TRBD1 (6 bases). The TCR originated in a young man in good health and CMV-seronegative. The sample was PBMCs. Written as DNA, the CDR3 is TGTGCCAGCAGTCTTGTGGACAGCTCCTACGAGCAGTACTTC. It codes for CASSLVDSSYEQYF.